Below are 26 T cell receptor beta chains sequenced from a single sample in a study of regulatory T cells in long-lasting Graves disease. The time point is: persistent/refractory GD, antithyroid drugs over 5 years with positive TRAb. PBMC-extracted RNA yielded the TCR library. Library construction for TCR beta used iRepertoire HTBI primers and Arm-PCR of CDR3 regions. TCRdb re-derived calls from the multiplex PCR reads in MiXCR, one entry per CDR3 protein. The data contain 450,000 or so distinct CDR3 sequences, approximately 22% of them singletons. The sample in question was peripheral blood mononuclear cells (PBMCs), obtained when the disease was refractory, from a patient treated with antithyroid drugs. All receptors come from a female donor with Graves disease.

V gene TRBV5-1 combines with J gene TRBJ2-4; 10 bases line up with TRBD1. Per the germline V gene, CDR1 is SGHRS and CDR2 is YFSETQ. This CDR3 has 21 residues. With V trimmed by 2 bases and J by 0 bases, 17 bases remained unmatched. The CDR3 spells CASSLTWRPGQGTLAKNIQYF. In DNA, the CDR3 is TGCGCCAGCAGCTTAACGTGGAGGCCGGGACAGGGGACTTTAGCCAAAAACATTCAGTACTTC.

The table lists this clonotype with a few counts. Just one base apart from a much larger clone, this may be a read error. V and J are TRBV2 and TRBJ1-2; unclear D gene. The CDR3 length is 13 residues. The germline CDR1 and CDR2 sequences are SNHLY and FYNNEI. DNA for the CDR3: TGTGCCAGCAGTGATTACGATCCGGAGGGCTACGCCTTC. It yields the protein CASSDYDPEGYAF. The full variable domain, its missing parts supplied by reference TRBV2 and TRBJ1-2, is EPEVTQTPSHQVTQMGQEVILRCVPISNHLYFYWYRQILGQKVEFLVSFYNNEISEKSEIFDDQFSVERPDGSNFTLKIRSTKLEDSAMYFCASSDYDPEGYAFGSGTRLTVV.

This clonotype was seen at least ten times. CDR3 sequence reads: CASTQGGTRGYTF. In nucleotides, the CDR3 is TGTGCCAGCACCCAGGGGGGGACGCGGGGCTACACCTTC. The gene calls are TRBV12-3 or TRBV12-4 and TRBJ1-2; TRBD1 agrees at 7 bases. This CDR3 spans 13 amino acids. Unmatched junction bases numbered 10, after V lost 7 bases and J lost 8 bases.

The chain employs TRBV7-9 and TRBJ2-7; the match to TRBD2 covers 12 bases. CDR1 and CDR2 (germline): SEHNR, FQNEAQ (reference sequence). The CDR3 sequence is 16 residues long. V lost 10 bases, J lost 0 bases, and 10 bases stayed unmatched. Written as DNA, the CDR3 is TGTGCCATCGGGGTACTAGCGGGGGGTTACTCCTACGAGCAGTACTTC. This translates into CAIGVLAGGYSYEQYF.

The CDR3 is CASSWGVGYTF. DNA for the CDR3: TGTGCCAGCAGCTGGGGGGTTGGCTACACCTTC. The rearrangement links TRBV7-8 to TRBJ1-2, with a possible D match to TRBD1 (5 bases). V was clipped by 4 bases and J by 7 bases, with 7 bases between them. The CDR3 spans 11 residues. Germline lookup yields CDR1 SGHVS and CDR2 FQNEAQ. Combining the CDR3 with reference TRBV7-8 and TRBJ1-2 gives the whole variable domain GAGVSQSPRYKVAKRGQDVALRCDPISGHVSLFWYQQALGQGPEFLTYFQNEAQLDKSGLPSDRFFAERPEGSVSTLKIQRTQQEDSAVYLCASSWGVGYTFGSGTRLTVV.

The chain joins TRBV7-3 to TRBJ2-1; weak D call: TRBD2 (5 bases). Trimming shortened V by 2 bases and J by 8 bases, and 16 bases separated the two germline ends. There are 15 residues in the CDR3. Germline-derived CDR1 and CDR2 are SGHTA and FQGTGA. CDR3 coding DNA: TGTGCCAGCAGCTTAGCTGGCGGAGCGGAGTATGAGCAGTTCTTC. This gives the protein CASSLAGGAEYEQFF.

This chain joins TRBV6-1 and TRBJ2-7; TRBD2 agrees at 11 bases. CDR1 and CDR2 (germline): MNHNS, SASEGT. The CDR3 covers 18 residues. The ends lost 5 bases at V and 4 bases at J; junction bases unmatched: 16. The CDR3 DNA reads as TGTGCCAGCAGTCCCCCTCCCCTGGGACTAGCGGAGTTATACGAGCAGTACTTC. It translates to CASSPPPLGLAELYEQYF.

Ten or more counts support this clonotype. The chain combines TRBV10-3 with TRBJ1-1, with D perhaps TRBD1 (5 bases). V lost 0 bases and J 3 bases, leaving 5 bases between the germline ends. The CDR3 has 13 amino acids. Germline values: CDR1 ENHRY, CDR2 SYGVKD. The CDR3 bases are TGTGCCATCAGTGAGTCGACAGACACTGAAGCTTTCTTT. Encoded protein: CAISESTDTEAFF.

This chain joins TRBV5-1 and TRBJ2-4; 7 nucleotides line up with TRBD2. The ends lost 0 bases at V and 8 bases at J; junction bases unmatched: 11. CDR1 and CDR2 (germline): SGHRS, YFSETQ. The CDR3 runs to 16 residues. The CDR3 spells CASSLGGSGSSDIQYF. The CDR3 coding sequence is TGCGCCAGCAGCTTGGGGGGTAGCGGGTCATCAGACATTCAGTACTTC.

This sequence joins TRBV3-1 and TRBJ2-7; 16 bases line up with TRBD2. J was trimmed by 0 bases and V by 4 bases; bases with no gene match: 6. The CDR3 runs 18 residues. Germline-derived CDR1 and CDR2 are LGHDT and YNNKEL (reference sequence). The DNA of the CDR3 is TGTGCCAGCAGCCGTTCGGGACTAGCGGGAGGGCCCTCCTACGAGCAGTACTTC. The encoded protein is CASSRSGLAGGPSYEQYF.

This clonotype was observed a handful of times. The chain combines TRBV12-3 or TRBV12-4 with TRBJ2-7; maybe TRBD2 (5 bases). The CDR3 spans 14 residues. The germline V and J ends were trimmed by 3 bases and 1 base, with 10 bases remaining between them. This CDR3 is CASSFGEGSYEQYF. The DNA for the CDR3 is TGTGCCAGCAGTTTCGGTGAGGGTTCCTACGAGCAGTACTTC.

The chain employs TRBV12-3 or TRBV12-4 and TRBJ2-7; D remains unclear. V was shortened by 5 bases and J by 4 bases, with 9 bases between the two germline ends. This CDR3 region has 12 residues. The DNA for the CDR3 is TGTGCCAGCAGTGCAAACAGATACGAGCAGTACTTC. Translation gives CASSANRYEQYF.

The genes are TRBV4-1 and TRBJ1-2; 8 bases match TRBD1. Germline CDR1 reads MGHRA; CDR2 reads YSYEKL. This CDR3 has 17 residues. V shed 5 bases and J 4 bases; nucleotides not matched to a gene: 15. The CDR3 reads CASSSRQGQSSFYGYTF. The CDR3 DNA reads TGCGCCAGCAGCTCTCGACAGGGGCAATCCTCCTTCTATGGCTACACCTTC.

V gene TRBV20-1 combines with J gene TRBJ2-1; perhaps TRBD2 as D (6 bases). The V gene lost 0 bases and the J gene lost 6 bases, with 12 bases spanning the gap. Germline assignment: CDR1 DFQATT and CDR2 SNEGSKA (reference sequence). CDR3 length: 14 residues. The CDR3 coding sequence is TGCAGTGCTAGAGACGAAACGGGAGTCAATGAGCAGTTCTTC. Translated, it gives CSARDETGVNEQFF.

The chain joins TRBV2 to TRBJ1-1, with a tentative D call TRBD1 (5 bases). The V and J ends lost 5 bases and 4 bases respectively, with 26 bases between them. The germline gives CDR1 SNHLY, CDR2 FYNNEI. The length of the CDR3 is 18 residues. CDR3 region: CASSTGNRDSGRGTEAFF. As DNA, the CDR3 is TGTGCCAGCAGTACGGGAAATAGGGACTCAGGGAGGGGCACTGAAGCTTTCTTT.

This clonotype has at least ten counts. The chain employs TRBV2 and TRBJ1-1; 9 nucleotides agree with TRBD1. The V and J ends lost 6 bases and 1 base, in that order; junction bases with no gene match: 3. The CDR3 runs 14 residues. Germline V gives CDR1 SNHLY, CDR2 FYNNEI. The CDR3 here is CASRGDRENTEAFF. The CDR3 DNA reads TGTGCCAGCAGGGGGGACAGGGAGAACACTGAAGCTTTCTTT.

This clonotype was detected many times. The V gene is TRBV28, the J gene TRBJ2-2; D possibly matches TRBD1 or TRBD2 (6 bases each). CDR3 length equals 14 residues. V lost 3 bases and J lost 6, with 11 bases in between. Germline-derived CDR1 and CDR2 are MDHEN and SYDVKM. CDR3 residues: CASSLGGGAGELFF. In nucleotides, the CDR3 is TGTGCCAGCAGTTTGGGGGGCGGTGCCGGGGAGCTGTTTTTT.

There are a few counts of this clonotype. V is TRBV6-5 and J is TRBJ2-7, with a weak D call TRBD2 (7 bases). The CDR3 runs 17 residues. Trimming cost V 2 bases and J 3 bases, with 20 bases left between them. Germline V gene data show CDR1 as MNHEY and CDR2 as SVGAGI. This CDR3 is CASSYRGGAGAHYEQYF. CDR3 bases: TGTGCCAGCAGTTACCGAGGAGGCGCGGGGGCCCACTACGAGCAGTACTTC.

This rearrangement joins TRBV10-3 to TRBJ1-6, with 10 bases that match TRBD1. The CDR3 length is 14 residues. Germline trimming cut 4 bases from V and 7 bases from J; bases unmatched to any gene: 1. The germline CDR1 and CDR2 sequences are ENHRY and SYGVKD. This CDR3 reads CAISGGQGNSPLHF. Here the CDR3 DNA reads TGTGCCATCAGTGGGGGACAGGGGAATTCACCCCTCCACTTT.

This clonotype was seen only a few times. In DNA, the CDR3 is TGTGCCTGGAGTGGGGAAGGGGAGCAGTACTTC. This gives the protein CAWSGEGEQYF. The chain couples TRBV30 to TRBJ2-7; D is unclear. Between the trimmed V and J ends, which lost 1 base and 7 bases, there was a span of 8 bases. CDR1 and CDR2 from the germline V gene are GTSNPN and SVGIG (reference sequence). The CDR3 covers 11 residues.

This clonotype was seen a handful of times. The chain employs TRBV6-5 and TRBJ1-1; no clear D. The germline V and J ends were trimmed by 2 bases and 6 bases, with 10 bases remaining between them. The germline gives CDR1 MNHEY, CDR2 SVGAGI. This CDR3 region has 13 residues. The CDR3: CASSYREWAEAFF. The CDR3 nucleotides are TGTGCCAGCAGTTACAGGGAGTGGGCTGAAGCTTTCTTT.

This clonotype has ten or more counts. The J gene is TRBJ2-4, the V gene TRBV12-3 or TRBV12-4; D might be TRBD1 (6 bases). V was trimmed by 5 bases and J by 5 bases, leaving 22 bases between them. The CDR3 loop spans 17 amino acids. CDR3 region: CASSVYGTLSPENIQYF. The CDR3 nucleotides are TGTGCCAGCAGTGTTTACGGGACACTATCTCCCGAAAACATTCAGTACTTC.

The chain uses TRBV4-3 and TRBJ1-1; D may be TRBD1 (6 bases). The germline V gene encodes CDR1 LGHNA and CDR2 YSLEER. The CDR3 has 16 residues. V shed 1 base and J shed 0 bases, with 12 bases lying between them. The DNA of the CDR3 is TGCGCCAGCAGCCAAGCCCTCGCAGGGGTGAACACTGAAGCTTTCTTT. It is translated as CASSQALAGVNTEAFF.

The CDR3: CASSLNPFRSRDEQYF. DNA for the CDR3: TGTGCCAGCAGTTTAAACCCTTTCAGGAGTCGCGACGAGCAGTACTTC. The rearrangement links TRBV28 to TRBJ2-7; no firm D call. V was trimmed by 2 bases and J by 5 bases, leaving 19 bases between them. CDR1 is MDHEN and CDR2 is SYDVKM in the germline V gene. The CDR3 runs to 16 residues.

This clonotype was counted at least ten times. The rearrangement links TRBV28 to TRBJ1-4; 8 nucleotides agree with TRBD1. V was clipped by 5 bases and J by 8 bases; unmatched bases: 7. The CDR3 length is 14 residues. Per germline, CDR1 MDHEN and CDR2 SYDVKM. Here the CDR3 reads CASSKGDRREKLFF. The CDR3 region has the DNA TGTGCCAGCAGTAAGGGGGACAGGAGGGAAAAACTGTTTTTT.

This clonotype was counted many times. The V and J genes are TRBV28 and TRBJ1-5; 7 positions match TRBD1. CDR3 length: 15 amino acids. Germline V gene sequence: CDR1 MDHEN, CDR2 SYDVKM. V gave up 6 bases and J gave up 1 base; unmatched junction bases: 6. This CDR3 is CASRTGTESNQPQHF. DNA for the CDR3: TGTGCCAGCAGGACCGGGACAGAGAGCAATCAGCCCCAGCATTTT.